The 29 T cell receptor beta chains reported below all come from one sample, sequenced in a study of OX40 agonist ivuxolimab in advanced cancers. Clones were sequenced by immunoSEQ multiplex PCR, and TCRdb holds only the in-frame ones, with some missing. In the table there are roughly 80,000 clones, 90% of which are singletons. The sample here was CD4+ or CD8+ T cells sorted from blood, taken in a trial of the OX40 agonist ivuxolimab. The receptor set was obtained from an adult with an advanced solid tumor such as melanoma, head and neck, liver or kidney cancer.

The rearrangement links TRBV2 to TRBJ1-4; D is unresolved. V was clipped by 6 bases and J by 1 base, with 9 bases between them. The CDR3 runs 14 residues. The germline CDR1 and CDR2 sequences are SNHLY and FYNNEI. DNA of the CDR3: TGTGCCAGCAGGCAGGACGAAACTAATGAAAAACTGTTTTTT. This sequence encodes CASRQDETNEKLFF.

V usage is TRBV19 and J usage is TRBJ2-5; TRBD2 matches at 8 bases. The junction had 7 bases not matched to a gene; V was cut back by 7 bases and J by 3 bases. The CDR3 consists of 14 residues. Germline assignment: CDR1 LNHDA and CDR2 SQIVND (reference sequence). CDR3 protein: CASTPAGAEETQYF. The CDR3 DNA follows: TGTGCCAGTACCCCAGCGGGGGCCGAAGAGACCCAGTACTTC.

CDR3 nucleotide sequence: TGTGCCAGCAGCAAACCTTTGGACAGGAGAAAAGAGACCCAGTACTTC. It yields the protein CASSKPLDRRKETQYF. The chain uses TRBV21-1 and TRBJ2-5; the table assigns TRBD1, which was not confirmed against the DNA. TRBV21-1 is shown as a pseudogene. CDR3 length: 16 residues.

V is TRBV2 and J is TRBJ2-5; D gene unclear. The CDR3 loop spans 11 amino acids. V gave up 6 bases and J gave up 5 bases, with 7 bases separating them. Germline V gene data show CDR1 as SNHLY and CDR2 as FYNNEI. In DNA, the CDR3 is TGTGCCAGCAGATTCGGGGAGACCCAGTACTTC. Its translation is CASRFGETQYF.

The V call is TRBV29-1, the J call TRBJ1-2; D gene ambiguous. The germline gives CDR1 SQVTM, CDR2 ANQGSEA. V was shortened by 0 bases and J by 4 bases, with 9 bases between the two germline ends. The CDR3 runs 13 residues. This CDR3 reads CSVEDDDFYGYTF. The CDR3 DNA reads as TGCAGCGTTGAAGATGACGATTTCTATGGCTACACCTTC.

CDR3 DNA: TGTGCCAGCAGCCCAGGGACTCCCGAAAGCATTCAGTACTTC. It codes for CASSPGTPESIQYF. The gene calls are TRBV7-2 and TRBJ2-4, with D possibly TRBD2 on 6 matching bases. V was trimmed by 5 bases and J by 9 bases, leaving 17 bases between them. The CDR3 consists of 14 residues. The germline CDR1 and CDR2 sequences are SGHTA and FQGNSA.

The chain has TRBV5-1 and TRBJ2-3, with D possibly matching TRBD2 (6 bases). Trimming took off 4 bases at V and 1 base at J, with 13 bases between the two ends. The CDR3 spans 15 residues. The germline CDR1 and CDR2 sequences are SGHRS and YFSETQ. The CDR3: CASSRGTPRTDTQYF. In DNA, the CDR3 is TGCGCCAGCAGCCGGGGGACCCCACGCACAGATACGCAGTATTTT.

V is TRBV6-5 and J is TRBJ1-1; 9 nucleotides align to TRBD1. Germline V gives CDR1 MNHEY, CDR2 SVGAGI. The CDR3 has 15 residues. V lost 2 bases to trimming and J lost 4 bases; unmatched junction nucleotides: 5. The CDR3 reads CASSYGGDRATEAFF. In DNA, the CDR3 is TGTGCCAGCAGTTACGGGGGGGACAGGGCCACTGAAGCTTTCTTT.

This rearrangement joins TRBV11-3 to TRBJ2-3; D is tentatively TRBD1 or TRBD2 (5 bases each). The germline CDR1 and CDR2 sequences are SGHNT and YENEEA. V lost 8 bases and J 0 bases, leaving 12 bases between the germline ends. The length of the CDR3 is 14 residues. The CDR3: CASGTGGSTDTQYF. The CDR3, as DNA: TGTGCCAGCGGGACGGGCGGTAGCACAGATACGCAGTATTTT.

The rearrangement joins TRBV14 to TRBJ2-1, with D possibly being TRBD1 or TRBD2 (5 bases each). The germline V gene encodes CDR1 SGHDN and CDR2 FVKESK. CDR3 length: 15 amino acids. Trimming removed 4 bases at V and 8 bases at J, with 18 bases between. CDR3 coding DNA: TGTGCCAGCAGCCCGTGGACTGGGACCATGGATGAGCAGTTCTTC. Its translation: CASSPWTGTMDEQFF.

The chain couples TRBV28 to TRBJ1-4; 7 bases are a match to TRBD1. Trimming cost V 3 bases and J 7 bases; bases outside gene matches: 5. Per the germline V gene, CDR1 is MDHEN and CDR2 is SYDVKM. The CDR3 spans 14 residues. CDR3 in amino acids: CASSFQGDGEKLFF. CDR3 bases: TGTGCCAGCAGTTTTCAGGGGGACGGTGAAAAACTGTTTTTT.

The J gene is TRBJ2-2, the V gene TRBV5-4; D might be TRBD2 (6 bases). There are 16 residues in the CDR3. Trimming cost V 4 bases and J 4 bases, with 17 bases left between them. Germline V gives CDR1 SGHNT, CDR2 YYREEE (reference sequence). The DNA of the CDR3 is TGTGCCAGCAGCAGGAGGGCAAGCGAGGGCACCGGGGAGCTGTTTTTT. Translating it yields CASSRRASEGTGELFF.

V usage is TRBV28 and J usage is TRBJ2-7; 9 positions match TRBD1. Germline CDR1 and CDR2: MDHEN and SYDVKM. The CDR3 has 15 residues. The V gene end was trimmed by 4 bases and the J gene end by 7 bases; junction bases not matched to a gene: 11. CDR3 DNA: TGTGCCAGCAGTTCACAGGGGGCGCGGATGGGTGAGCAGTACTTC. Translated: CASSSQGARMGEQYF.

The rearrangement joins TRBV11-3 to TRBJ2-1; the D gene is possibly TRBD1 (6 bases). V shed 3 bases and J shed 1 base, with 10 bases lying between them. Germline CDR1 reads SGHNT; CDR2 reads YENEEA. This CDR3 is built from 15 residues. The CDR3 sequence: CASSFRGASYNEQFF. The CDR3, as DNA: TGTGCCAGCAGCTTCAGGGGAGCTTCCTACAATGAGCAGTTCTTC.

The table lists this clone with a count of one. J is TRBJ2-1 and V is TRBV5-1; no firm D call. This CDR3 has 12 amino acids. The V end lost 3 bases, the J end lost 5 bases, and 6 bases lay between the germline ends. Per germline, CDR1 SGHRS and CDR2 YFSETQ. CDR3 in amino acids: CASSYQNNEQFF. The DNA of the CDR3 is TGCGCCAGCAGCTACCAAAACAATGAGCAGTTCTTC.

On this clone: The DNA is left out, because the CDR3 cannot be placed on it with certainty; the CDR3 is given as TCRdb lists it. The chain employs TRBV6-5 and TRBJ2-7. Germline-derived CDR1 and CDR2 are MNHEY and SVGAGI. Both ends counted, the CDR3 spans 15 residues. CDR3: CASSSSFRGRGEQYF.

The rearrangement links TRBV11-2 to TRBJ2-5; unclear D gene. Germline V gene lookup returns CDR1 SGHAT and CDR2 FQNNGV. V was shortened by 5 bases and J by 3 bases, with 19 bases between the two germline ends. CDR3 length: 16 residues. The CDR3 nucleotides are TGTGCCAGCAGCCCTATTAAGGGTCGCACCAAAGAGACCCAGTACTTC. Its translation: CASSPIKGRTKETQYF.

The chain employs TRBV28 and TRBJ1-4, with 8 positions matching TRBD1. Germline CDR1 is MDHEN and CDR2 is SYDVKM. The CDR3 is 16 amino acids. V shed 5 bases, J shed 7 bases, and the junction held 12 bases outside the gene matches. The CDR3: CASSPNGRTGSEKLFF. The CDR3 DNA reads TGTGCCAGCAGTCCCAATGGCCGGACAGGGAGTGAAAAACTGTTTTTT. The full variable domain, in which reference TRBV28 and TRBJ1-4 provide the parts outside the CDR3, is DVKVTQSSRYLVKRTGEKVFLECVQDMDHENMFWYRQDPGLGLRLIYFSYDVKMKEKGDIPEGYSVSREKKERFSLILESASTNQTSMYLCASSPNGRTGSEKLFFGSGTQLSVL.

The chain links TRBV5-1 to TRBJ2-1, with D perhaps being TRBD1 or TRBD2 (5 bases each). This CDR3 is built from 16 residues. The V end lost 3 bases, the J end lost 0 bases, and 13 bases lay between the germline ends. Germline-derived CDR1 and CDR2 are SGHRS and YFSETQ. CDR3 nucleotide sequence: TGCGCCAGCAGCTGGGACGGTGGGAGCTCCTACAATGAGCAGTTCTTC. This encodes CASSWDGGSSYNEQFF.

The table lists this clone with a few counts. V is TRBV7-2 and J is TRBJ1-1, with D possibly TRBD1 on 5 matching bases. This CDR3 comprises 13 residues. The germline V gene has CDR1 SGHTA and CDR2 FQGNSA. The V end was cut by 3 bases, the J end by 8 bases, with 13 bases between. The chain's CDR3 is CASSFGPGGEAFF. The CDR3 DNA is TGTGCCAGCAGCTTCGGGCCCGGGGGGGAAGCTTTCTTT.

The rearrangement joins TRBV28 to TRBJ1-5, with D unclear. Germline V gene lookup returns CDR1 MDHEN and CDR2 SYDVKM. CDR3 length equals 12 residues. Trimming took off 5 bases at V and 3 bases at J, with 5 bases between the two ends. CDR3 nucleotide sequence: TGTGCCAGCAGTGGCAACAATCAGCCCCAGCATTTT. Its translation: CASSGNNQPQHF.

This chain links TRBV2 with TRBJ1-2; D remains unclear. CDR3 length equals 13 residues. The V end lost 3 bases, the J end lost 2 bases, and 7 bases lay between the germline ends. Per the germline V gene, CDR1 is SNHLY and CDR2 is FYNNEI. The CDR3 DNA sequence: TGTGCCAGCAGTGATATGGGGAACTATGGCTACACCTTC. It specifies CASSDMGNYGYTF.

The chain recombines TRBV6-5 with TRBJ1-1; D gene uncertain. CDR1 MNHEY and CDR2 SVGAGI come from the germline V gene. This CDR3 has 15 amino acids. Trimming shortened V by 3 bases and J by 1 base, and 12 bases separated the two germline ends. The CDR3 loop reads CASSYRGVRNTEAFF. The CDR3 coding sequence is TGTGCCAGCAGTTATCGTGGGGTTCGGAACACTGAAGCTTTCTTT.

This clone has only one observation. The chain is built from TRBV5-8 and TRBJ1-3; D is perhaps TRBD1 (5 bases). This CDR3 spans 14 amino acids. V lost 5 bases, J lost 6 bases, and 15 bases lay in between. Germline V gene sequence: CDR1 SGHTS, CDR2 YDEGEE. This CDR3 is CASRARGFENTIYF. The CDR3 region has the DNA TGTGCCAGCAGGGCAAGGGGATTTGAAAACACCATATATTTT.

This clone was detected only once. This sequence joins TRBV9 and TRBJ1-1; D is possibly TRBD1 (5 bases). CDR3 length equals 13 residues. The V and J ends lost 4 bases and 0 bases respectively, with 7 bases between them. The germline gives CDR1 SGDLS, CDR2 YYNGEE. CDR3 protein: CASSTQVNTEAFF. As DNA, the CDR3 is TGTGCCAGCAGCACACAGGTGAACACTGAAGCTTTCTTT.

This sequence joins TRBV10-1 and TRBJ2-2, with D maybe TRBD1 (5 bases). This CDR3 is built from 13 residues. The germline V and J ends were trimmed by 8 bases and 4 bases, with 11 bases remaining between them. Germline V lookup: CDR1 WNHNN, CDR2 SYGVQD (reference sequence). DNA for the CDR3: TGCGCCAGCTCCCAGGACATCACCGGGGAGCTGTTTTTT. Protein product: CASSQDITGELFF.

This clone occurred a few times. V gene TRBV6-1 combines with J gene TRBJ2-2; either TRBD1 or TRBD2 may supply D (7 bases each). The CDR3 length is 15 residues. Trimming took 5 bases from V and 7 from J, leaving 17 bases between them. Germline CDR1 and CDR2: MNHNS and SASEGT. The CDR3 protein is CASSRGGGTIGELFF. CDR3 nucleotide sequence: TGTGCCAGCAGTCGGGGAGGGGGCACTATCGGGGAGCTGTTTTTT.

V usage is TRBV28 and J usage is TRBJ2-1, with TRBD1 matching over 7 bases. Germline V gene data show CDR1 as MDHEN and CDR2 as SYDVKM. Germline trimming cut 7 bases from V and 10 bases from J; bases unmatched to any gene: 10. There are 13 residues in the CDR3. The DNA of the CDR3 is TGTGCCAGCACAAACTACAGGGGTGGCGAGCAGTTCTTC. It translates to CASTNYRGGEQFF.

The chain uses TRBV7-2 and TRBJ2-2; D uncertain. Trimming cost V 1 base and J 5 bases, with 5 bases left between them. Germline V lookup: CDR1 SGHTA, CDR2 FQGNSA. This CDR3 has 13 residues. The CDR3 DNA sequence: TGTGCCAGCAGCTTAGTGGCGACCGGGGAGCTGTTTTTT. It is translated as CASSLVATGELFF.